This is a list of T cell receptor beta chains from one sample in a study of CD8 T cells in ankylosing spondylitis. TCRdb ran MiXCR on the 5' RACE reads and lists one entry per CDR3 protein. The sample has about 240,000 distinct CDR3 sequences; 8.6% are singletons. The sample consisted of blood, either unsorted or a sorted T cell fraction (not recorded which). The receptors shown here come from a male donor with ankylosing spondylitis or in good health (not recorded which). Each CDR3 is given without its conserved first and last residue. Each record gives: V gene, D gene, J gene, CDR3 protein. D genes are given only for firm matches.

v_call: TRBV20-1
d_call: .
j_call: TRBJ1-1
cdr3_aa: SARDTSLGGTEAF

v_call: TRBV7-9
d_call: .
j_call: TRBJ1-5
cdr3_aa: ASSLDAGHSNQPQH

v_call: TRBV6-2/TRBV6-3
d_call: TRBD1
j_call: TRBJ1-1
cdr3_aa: ASSPQGGETEAF

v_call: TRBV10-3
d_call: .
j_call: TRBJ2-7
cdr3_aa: AISEGWGPYEQY

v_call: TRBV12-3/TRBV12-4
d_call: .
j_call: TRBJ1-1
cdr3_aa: ASSFAVNTEAF

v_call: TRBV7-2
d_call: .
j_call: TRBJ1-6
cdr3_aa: ASSRPEYSPLH

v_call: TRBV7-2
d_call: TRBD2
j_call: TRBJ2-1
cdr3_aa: ASSFWTSSYNEQF

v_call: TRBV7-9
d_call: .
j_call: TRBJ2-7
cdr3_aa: ASSYDLGRNYEQY

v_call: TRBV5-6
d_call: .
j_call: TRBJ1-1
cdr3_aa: ASSFARTMNTEAF

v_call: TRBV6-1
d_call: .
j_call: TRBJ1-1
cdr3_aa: ASSERAGNTEAF

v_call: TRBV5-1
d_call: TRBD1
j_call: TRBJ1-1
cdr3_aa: ASSLDTGGIGRRAF

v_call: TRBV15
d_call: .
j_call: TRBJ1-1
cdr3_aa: ATSGYTEAF

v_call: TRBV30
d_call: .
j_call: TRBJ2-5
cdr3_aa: AWSVLGETQY

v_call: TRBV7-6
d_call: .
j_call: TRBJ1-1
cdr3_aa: ASSLERGISEAF

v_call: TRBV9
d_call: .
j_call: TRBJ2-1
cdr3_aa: ASSVVGGNNEQF

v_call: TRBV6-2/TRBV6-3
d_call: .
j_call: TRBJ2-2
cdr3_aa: ASKGVRELF

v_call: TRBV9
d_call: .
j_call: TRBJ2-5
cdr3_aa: ASSPPLDLETQY

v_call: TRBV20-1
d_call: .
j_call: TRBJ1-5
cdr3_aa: SALSGSNQPQH

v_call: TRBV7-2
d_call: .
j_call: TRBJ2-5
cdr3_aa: ASSLGISASPETQY

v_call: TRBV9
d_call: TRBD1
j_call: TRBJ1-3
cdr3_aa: ASSLHPGTGAGNTIY

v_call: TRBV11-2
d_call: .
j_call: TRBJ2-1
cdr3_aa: ASSLDGGLSRNEQF

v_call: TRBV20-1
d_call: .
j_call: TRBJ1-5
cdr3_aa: SARLRVDSNQPQH

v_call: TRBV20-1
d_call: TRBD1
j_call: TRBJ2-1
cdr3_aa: SAGRGTGSREQF

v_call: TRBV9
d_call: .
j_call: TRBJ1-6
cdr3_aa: ASSVGPSNSPLH

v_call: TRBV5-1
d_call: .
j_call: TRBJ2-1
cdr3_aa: ASSWTAREYNEQF

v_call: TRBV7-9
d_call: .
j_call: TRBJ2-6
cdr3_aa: ASSLASSGANVLT

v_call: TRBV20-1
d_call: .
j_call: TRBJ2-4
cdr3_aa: SARPLGQNIQY

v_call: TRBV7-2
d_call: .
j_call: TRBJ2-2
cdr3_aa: ASSATPPRVPGELF

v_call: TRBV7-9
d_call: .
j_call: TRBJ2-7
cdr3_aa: ASSPRGVSSYEQY

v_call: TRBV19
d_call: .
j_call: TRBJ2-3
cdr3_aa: ASSDRAAQY

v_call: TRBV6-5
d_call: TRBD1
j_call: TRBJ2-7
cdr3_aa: ASSYRDRRDEQY

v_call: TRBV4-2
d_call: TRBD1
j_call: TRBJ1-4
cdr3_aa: ASSPRGQGDGKLF

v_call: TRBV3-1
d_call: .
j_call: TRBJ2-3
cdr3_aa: ASCQEAIDSPSTDTQY

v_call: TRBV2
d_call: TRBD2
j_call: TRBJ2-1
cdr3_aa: ASSESLADYNEQF

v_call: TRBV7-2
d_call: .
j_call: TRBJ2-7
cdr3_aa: ASSLMADSSYEQY

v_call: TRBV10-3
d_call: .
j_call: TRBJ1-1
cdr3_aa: AISARGNTEAF

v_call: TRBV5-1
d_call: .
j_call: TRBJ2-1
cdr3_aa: ATGIAESSYNEQF

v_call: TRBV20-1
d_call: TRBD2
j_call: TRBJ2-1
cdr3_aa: SARGASGSSYNEQF

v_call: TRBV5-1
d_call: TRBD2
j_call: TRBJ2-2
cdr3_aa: ASSFLAGAGELF

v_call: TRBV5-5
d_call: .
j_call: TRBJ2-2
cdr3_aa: ASSPRGAPLSTGELF

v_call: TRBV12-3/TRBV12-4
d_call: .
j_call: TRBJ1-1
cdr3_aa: ASSLHGMNTEAF